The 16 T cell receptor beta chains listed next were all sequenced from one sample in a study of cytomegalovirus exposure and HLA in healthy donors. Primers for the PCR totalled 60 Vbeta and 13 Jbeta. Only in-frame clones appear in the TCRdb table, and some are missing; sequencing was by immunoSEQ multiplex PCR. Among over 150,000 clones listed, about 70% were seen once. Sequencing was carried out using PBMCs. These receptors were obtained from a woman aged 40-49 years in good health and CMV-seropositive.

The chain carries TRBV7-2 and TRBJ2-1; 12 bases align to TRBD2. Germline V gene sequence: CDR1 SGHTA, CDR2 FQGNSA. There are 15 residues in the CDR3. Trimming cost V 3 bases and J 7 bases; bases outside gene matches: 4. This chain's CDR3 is CASSLTSGSRNEQFF. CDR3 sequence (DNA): TGTGCCAGCAGCTTGACTAGCGGGAGTAGGAATGAGCAGTTCTTC.

The CDR3 loop reads CASSLYLGGIGADTEAFF. For the CDR3, the DNA is TGTGCCAGCAGCTTGTATTTGGGCGGGATAGGGGCGGACACTGAAGCTTTCTTT. The chain is built from TRBV5-4 and TRBJ1-1, with TRBD1 as a possible D gene (5 bases). Per germline, CDR1 SGHNT and CDR2 YYREEE (reference sequence). Trimming took off 1 base at V and 3 bases at J, with 22 bases between the two ends. CDR3 length: 18 residues.

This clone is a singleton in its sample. The CDR3 sequence is CSVGDRRNGYTF. DNA of the CDR3: TGCAGCGTGGGGGACAGGCGTAATGGCTACACCTTC. The V and J genes are TRBV29-1 and TRBJ1-2; 8 bases agree with TRBD1. Germline V gives CDR1 SQVTM, CDR2 ANQGSEA. The J segment lost 6 bases and the V segment lost 6 bases, leaving 6 bases of the junction unmatched. The CDR3 spans 12 residues.

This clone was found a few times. The chain's CDR3 is CASSLGRQGVTGELFF. CDR3 nucleotides: TGTGCCAGCAGCTTAGGGCGACAGGGGGTAACCGGGGAGCTGTTTTTT. The gene calls are TRBV7-3 and TRBJ2-2; 9 bases are a match to TRBD1. Germline CDR1 SGHTA, CDR2 FQGTGA. This CDR3 comprises 16 residues. The V and J ends lost 2 bases and 5 bases, in that order; junction bases with no gene match: 6.

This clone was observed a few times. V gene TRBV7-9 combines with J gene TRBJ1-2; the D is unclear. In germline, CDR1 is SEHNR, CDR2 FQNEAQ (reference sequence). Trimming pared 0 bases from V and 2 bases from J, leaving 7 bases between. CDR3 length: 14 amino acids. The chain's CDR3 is CASSLARWNYGYTF. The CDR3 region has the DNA TGTGCCAGCAGCTTAGCGAGATGGAACTATGGCTACACCTTC.

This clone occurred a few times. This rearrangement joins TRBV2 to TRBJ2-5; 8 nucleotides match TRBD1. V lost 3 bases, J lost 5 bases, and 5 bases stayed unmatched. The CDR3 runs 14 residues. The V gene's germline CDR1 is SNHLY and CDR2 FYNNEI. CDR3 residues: CASSDRGQGETQYF. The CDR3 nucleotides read TGTGCCAGCAGTGACAGGGGGCAGGGTGAGACCCAGTACTTC.

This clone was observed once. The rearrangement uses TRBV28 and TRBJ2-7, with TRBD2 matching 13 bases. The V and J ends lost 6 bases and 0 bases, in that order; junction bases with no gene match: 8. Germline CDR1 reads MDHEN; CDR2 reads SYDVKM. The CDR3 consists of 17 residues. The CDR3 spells CASRRLAGGQSSYEQYF. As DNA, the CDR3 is TGTGCCAGCAGACGACTAGCGGGAGGACAGAGCTCCTACGAGCAGTACTTC.

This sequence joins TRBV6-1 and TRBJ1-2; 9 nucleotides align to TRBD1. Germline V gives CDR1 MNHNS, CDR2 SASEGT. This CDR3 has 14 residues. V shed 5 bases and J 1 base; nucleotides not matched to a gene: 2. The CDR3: CASSRDRDNYGYTF. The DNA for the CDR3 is TGTGCCAGCAGTAGGGACAGGGATAACTATGGCTACACCTTC.

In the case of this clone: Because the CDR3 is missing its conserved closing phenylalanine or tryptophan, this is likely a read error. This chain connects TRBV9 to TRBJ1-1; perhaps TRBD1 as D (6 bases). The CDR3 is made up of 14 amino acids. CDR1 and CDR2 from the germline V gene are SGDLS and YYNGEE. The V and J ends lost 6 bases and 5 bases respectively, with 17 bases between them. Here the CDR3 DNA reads TGTGCCAGCAACCCAACGGGGGGGCTAACTGAAGCTTTCCTT. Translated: CASNPTGGLTEAFL.

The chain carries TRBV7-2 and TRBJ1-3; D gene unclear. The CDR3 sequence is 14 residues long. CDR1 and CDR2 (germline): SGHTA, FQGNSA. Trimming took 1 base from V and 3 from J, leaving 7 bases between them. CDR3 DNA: TGTGCCAGCAGCTTAGGCGGAATTGGAAACACCATATATTTT. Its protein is CASSLGGIGNTIYF.

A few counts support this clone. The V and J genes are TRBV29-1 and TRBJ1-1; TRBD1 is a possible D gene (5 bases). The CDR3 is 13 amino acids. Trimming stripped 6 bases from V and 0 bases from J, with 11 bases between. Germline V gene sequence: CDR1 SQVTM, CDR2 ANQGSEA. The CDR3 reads CSVRQRLNTEAFF. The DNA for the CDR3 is TGCAGCGTGCGACAGAGACTGAACACTGAAGCTTTCTTT.

The CDR3 region is CASSQESLAYEQYF. The CDR3 DNA reads as TGCGCCAGCAGCCAAGAAAGCTTAGCCTACGAGCAGTACTTC. This rearrangement joins TRBV4-1 to TRBJ2-7; D gene uncertain. CDR3 length equals 14 residues. In germline, CDR1 is MGHRA, CDR2 YSYEKL. The V end was cut by 0 bases, the J end by 2 bases, with 8 bases between.

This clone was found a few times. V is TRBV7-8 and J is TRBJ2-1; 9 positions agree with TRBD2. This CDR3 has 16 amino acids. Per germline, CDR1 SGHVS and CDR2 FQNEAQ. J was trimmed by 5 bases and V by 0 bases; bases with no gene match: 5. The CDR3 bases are TGTGCCAGCAGCTTAGCATGGCTAGCGGGGAACAATGAGCAGTTCTTC. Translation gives CASSLAWLAGNNEQFF.

The chain's CDR3 is CASFGTSGTYEQYF. The CDR3 DNA reads as TGTGCCAGCTTCGGGACTAGCGGCACCTACGAGCAGTACTTC. The V and J genes are TRBV27 and TRBJ2-7, with 11 bases matching TRBD2. Germline CDR1 and CDR2: MNHEY and SMNVEV (reference sequence). The CDR3 runs 14 residues. The junction had 5 bases not matched to a gene; V was cut back by 8 bases and J by 2 bases.

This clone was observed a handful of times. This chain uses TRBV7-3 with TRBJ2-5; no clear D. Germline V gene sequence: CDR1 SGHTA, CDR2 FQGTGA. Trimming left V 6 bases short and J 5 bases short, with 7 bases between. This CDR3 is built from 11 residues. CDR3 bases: TGTGCCAGCAGTACCGGGGAGACCCAGTACTTC. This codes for CASSTGETQYF.

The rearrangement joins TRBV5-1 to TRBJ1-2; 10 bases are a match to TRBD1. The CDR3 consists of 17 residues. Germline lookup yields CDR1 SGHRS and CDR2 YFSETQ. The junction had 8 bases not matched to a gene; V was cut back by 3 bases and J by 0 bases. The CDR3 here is CASSSEPGQGSNYGYTF. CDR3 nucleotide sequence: TGCGCCAGCAGCTCCGAACCGGGACAGGGGTCTAACTATGGCTACACCTTC.